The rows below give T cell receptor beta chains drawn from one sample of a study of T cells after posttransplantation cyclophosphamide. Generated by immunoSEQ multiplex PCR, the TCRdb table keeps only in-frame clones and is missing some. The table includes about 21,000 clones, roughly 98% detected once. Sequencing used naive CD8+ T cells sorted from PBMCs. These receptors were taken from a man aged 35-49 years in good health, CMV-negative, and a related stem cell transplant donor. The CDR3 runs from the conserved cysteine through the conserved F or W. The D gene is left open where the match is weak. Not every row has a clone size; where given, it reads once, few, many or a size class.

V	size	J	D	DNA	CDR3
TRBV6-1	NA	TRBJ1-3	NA	TGTGCCAGTCAGGCTGACTCTGGAAACACCATATATTTT	CASQADSGNTIYF
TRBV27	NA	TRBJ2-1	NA	TGTGCCAGCAGTTTAGGTTTTGCGGGAAGTTATGAGCAGTTCTTC	CASSLGFAGSYEQFF
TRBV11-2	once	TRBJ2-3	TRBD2	TGTGCCAGCAGCTTCGGACTAGCGGGAGGGCTGGGGACAGATACGCAGTATTTT	CASSFGLAGGLGTDTQYF
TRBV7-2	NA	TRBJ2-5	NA	TGTGCCAGCAGCTCGACCCAACTAGCTCAAGAGACCCAGTACTTC	CASSSTQLAQETQYF
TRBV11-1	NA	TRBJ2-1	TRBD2	TGTGCCAGCAGCTCCCGGACTAGCGGGAGGATGGATGAGCAGTTCTTC	CASSSRTSGRMDEQFF
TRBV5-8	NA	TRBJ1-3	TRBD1	TGTGCCAGCAGCTGGGGGACAGGCTCTGGAAACACCATATATTTT	CASSWGTGSGNTIYF
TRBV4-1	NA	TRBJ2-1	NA	TGCGCCAGCAGCCAAGGGGGGCCCGAGCAGTTCTTC	CASSQGGPEQFF
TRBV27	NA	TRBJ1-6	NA	TGTGCCAGCAGTCTGGCCCGGGGAAATTCACCCCTCCACTTT	CASSLARGNSPLHF
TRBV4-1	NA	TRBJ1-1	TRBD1	TGCGCCAGCAGCCAAGAATGGACAGGGGACACTGAAGCTTTCTTT	CASSQEWTGDTEAFF
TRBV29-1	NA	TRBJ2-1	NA	TGCAGCGTTGAGTCGGAGCCTGGCTACAATGAGCAGTTCTTC	CSVESEPGYNEQFF
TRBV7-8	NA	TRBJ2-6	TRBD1	TGTGCCAGCAGCAAGACAGGGGCCATCTCTGGGGCCAACGTCCTGACTTTC	CASSKTGAISGANVLTF
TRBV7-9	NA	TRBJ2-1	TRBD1	TGTGCCAGCAGCTCCCCCCAGACAGGGATCCTTTTCAATGAGCAGTTCTTC	CASSSPQTGILFNEQFF
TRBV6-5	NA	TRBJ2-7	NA	TGTGCCAGCAGTTACAACAAGATATACGAGCAGTACTTC	CASSYNKIYEQYF
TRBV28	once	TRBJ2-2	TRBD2	TGTGCCAGCAGTTTATTGGGACTAGCGGTCGGGGAGCTGTTTTTT	CASSLLGLAVGELFF
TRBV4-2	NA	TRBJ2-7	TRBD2	TGTGCCAGCAGCCAGAAACTAGCGGAGCGCCTCTACGAGCAGTACTTC	CASSQKLAERLYEQYF
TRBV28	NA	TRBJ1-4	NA	TGTGCCAGCAGTTTACCAGACAGTAATGAAAAACTGTTTTTT	CASSLPDSNEKLFF
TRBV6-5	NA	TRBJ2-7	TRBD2	TGTGCCAGCAGACTAGCGGGAGGGCCTGGGGAGCAGTACTTC	CASRLAGGPGEQYF
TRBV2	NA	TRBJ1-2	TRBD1	TGTGCCAGCAGTGGGACAGGGGTTGGCTACACCTTC	CASSGTGVGYTF
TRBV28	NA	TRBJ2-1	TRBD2	TGTGCCAGCAGTTTTTTCCGGCAGCGGGAGAGTAATGAGCAGTTCTTC	CASSFFRQRESNEQFF
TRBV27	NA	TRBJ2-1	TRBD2	TGTGCCAGCAGTCGGTCCGGGACTAGCGGGAATGAGCAGTTCTTC	CASSRSGTSGNEQFF
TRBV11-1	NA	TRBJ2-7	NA	TGTGCCAGCAGCCCGACCCTACCGGGAGAGAGGCCTTACGAGCAGTACTTC	CASSPTLPGERPYEQYF
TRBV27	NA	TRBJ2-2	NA	TGTGCCAGCAGTTTTGGACTCGCCGGGGAGCTGTTTTTT	CASSFGLAGELFF
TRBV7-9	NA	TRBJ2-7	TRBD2	TGTGCCAGCAGCCCACCGGGACTAGCGGGTTCTTACGAGCAGTACTTC	CASSPPGLAGSYEQYF
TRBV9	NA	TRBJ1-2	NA	TGTGCCAGCAGCGTCTATCGGTATGGCTACACCTTC	CASSVYRYGYTF
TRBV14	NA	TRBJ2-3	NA	TGTGCCAGCAGCGTGGACAGCCTGCCGGATACGCAGTATTTT	CASSVDSLPDTQYF
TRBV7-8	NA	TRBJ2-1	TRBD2	TGTGCCAGCAGCTTAGCAACCAGGGCGGGAGTGATCTACAATGAGCAGTTCTTC	CASSLATRAGVIYNEQFF
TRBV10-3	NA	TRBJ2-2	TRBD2	TGTGCCATCAGTGAGTCGCCTAGCGGGAGTAACACCGGGGAGCTGTTTTTT	CAISESPSGSNTGELFF
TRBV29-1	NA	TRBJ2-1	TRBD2	TGCAGCGTTGATGGGACTAGCGGGAGATACAATGAGCAGTTCTTC	CSVDGTSGRYNEQFF
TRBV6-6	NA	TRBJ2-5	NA	TGTGCCAGCAGTTTCGGGGGAGAGACCCAGTACTTC	CASSFGGETQYF
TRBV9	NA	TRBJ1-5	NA	TGTGCCAGCAGCTTTGGACTGGAAAATCAGCCCCAGCATTTT	CASSFGLENQPQHF
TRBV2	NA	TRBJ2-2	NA	TGTGCCACTACGAACCCCGGGGAGCTGTTTTTT	CATTNPGELFF
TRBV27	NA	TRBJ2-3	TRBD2	TGTGCCAGCAGAACTAGCGGGAGGCCCACAGATACGCAGTATTTT	CASRTSGRPTDTQYF
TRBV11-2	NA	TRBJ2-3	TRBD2	TGTGCCAGCAGCCCTAGCGGGTTACCCAGCACAGATACGCAGTATTTT	CASSPSGLPSTDTQYF
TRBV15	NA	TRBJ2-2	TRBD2	TGTGCCACCAGCAGAGGTGGGACTAGTGGTATCACCGGGGAGCTGTTTTTT	CATSRGGTSGITGELFF
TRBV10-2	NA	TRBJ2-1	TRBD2	TGCGCCAGCAGCACTCTAGCGGGTGGTGAGCAGTTCTTC	CASSTLAGGEQFF
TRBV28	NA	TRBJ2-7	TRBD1	TGTGCCAGCAGTTCGACAGGGGGTATGATGTACTCCTACGAGCAGTACTTC	CASSSTGGMMYSYEQYF
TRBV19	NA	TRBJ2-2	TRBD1	TGTGCCAGTAGTATAGTCGGGACAGGGCTTTTCGCCGGGGAGCTGTTTTTT	CASSIVGTGLFAGELFF
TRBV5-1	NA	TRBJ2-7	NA	TGCGCCAGCAGCTTTCGAAGCACAGGATACTACGAGCAGTACTTC	CASSFRSTGYYEQYF
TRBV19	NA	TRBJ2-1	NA	TGTGCCAGTAGTGCCTCCGGGTCCTCCAGCTCCTACAATGAGCAGTTCTTC	CASSASGSSSSYNEQFF
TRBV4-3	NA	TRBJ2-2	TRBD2	TGCGCCAGCAGCGGCGGACTAGCGGGAACCGACACCGGGGAGCTGTTTTTT	CASSGGLAGTDTGELFF
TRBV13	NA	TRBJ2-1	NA	TGTGCCAGCAGCTTATATGAGGTGGGCGGGGTGCTGCCCTCCTACAATGAGCAGTTCTTC	CASSLYEVGGVLPSYNEQFF
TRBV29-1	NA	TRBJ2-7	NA	TGCAGCGTTGTCGACAATTCCTACGAGCAGTACTTC	CSVVDNSYEQYF
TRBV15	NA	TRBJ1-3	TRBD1	TGTGCCACCAGCAGAGGTCTGTCAGGACAGGGGATTCCTGGAAACACCATATATTTT	CATSRGLSGQGIPGNTIYF
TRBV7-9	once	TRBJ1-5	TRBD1	TGTGCCAGCAGCCCGGGGGACAGTGTAAATCAGCCCCAGCATTTT	CASSPGDSVNQPQHF
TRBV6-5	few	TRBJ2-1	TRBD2	TGTGCCACCCTTAGCGGGAGAGGTGAGCAGTTCTTC	CATLSGRGEQFF
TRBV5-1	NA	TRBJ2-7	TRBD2	TGCGCCAGCAGCTTGCTAGCGGGAGGTGACTACGAGCAGTACTTC	CASSLLAGGDYEQYF
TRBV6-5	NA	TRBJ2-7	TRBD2	TGTGCCAGCAGTTACTCAACTAGCGGGAGGCCGTACGAGCAGTACTTC	CASSYSTSGRPYEQYF
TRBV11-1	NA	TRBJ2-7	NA	TGTGCCAGCAGCTTATCAACGAGGACGACTACCTACGAGCAGTACTTC	CASSLSTRTTTYEQYF